These T cell receptor beta chains were read from a single sample in a study of technical replicates of blood from four donors. Repertoires were generated with immunoSEQ multiplex PCR, while TCRdb's copy carries only in-frame clones and drops some. The sample yields roughly 76,000 clones, under 95% seen once. The material sequenced was T cells isolated from PBMCs. These receptors were obtained from a human donor in good health. The CDR3 runs from the conserved cysteine through the conserved F or W. D genes are given only for firm matches. Clone size is stated in some rows and not others, as once, few, many or a class when expanded.

j_gene	d_gene	v_gene	abundance	CDR3aa	CDR3nt
TRBJ2-3	NA	TRBV4-2	NA	CASSLIPSGAGDTQYF	TGTGCCAGCAGCCTCATTCCTTCGGGAGCGGGAGATACGCAGTATTTT
TRBJ2-1	NA	TRBV6-6	NA	CASSSGGAARNEQFF	TGTGCCAGCAGTTCCGGAGGGGCAGCCCGTAATGAGCAGTTCTTC
TRBJ2-1	TRBD2	TRBV9	NA	CASSASGGGLTEQFF	TGTGCCAGCAGCGCCTCGGGCGGGGGGCTTACTGAGCAGTTCTTC
TRBJ1-1	TRBD1	TRBV27	NA	CASSFQGASTEAFF	TGTGCCAGCAGTTTCCAGGGGGCCAGCACTGAAGCTTTCTTT
TRBJ2-2	TRBD2	TRBV25-1	NA	CASSEPGGLSELFF	TGTGCCAGCAGTGAACCGGGGGGACTCTCGGAGCTGTTTTTT
TRBJ1-1	TRBD1	TRBV5-5	NA	CASSLDSPGGVGPILEAFF	TGTGCCAGCAGCTTGGATTCACCAGGGGGCGTAGGTCCCATACTTGAAGCTTTCTTT
TRBJ2-1	TRBD2	TRBV28	NA	CASSSPAGGLDEQFF	TGTGCCAGCAGCTCCCCAGCGGGAGGGCTAGATGAGCAGTTCTTC
TRBJ1-5	NA	TRBV30	once	CAWTTGFDQPQHF	TGTGCCTGGACTACAGGGTTCGATCAGCCCCAGCATTTT
TRBJ1-1	NA	TRBV5-6	NA	CASRTGLTNTEAFF	TGTGCCAGCAGGACCGGACTCACGAACACTGAAGCTTTCTTT
TRBJ2-1	NA	TRBV6-5	NA	CASSRTVSSYNEQFF	TGTGCCAGCAGCCGGACAGTGAGCTCCTACAATGAGCAGTTCTTC
TRBJ2-2	TRBD2	TRBV9	NA	CASSVSSGRLANTGELFF	TGTGCCAGCAGCGTGAGTAGCGGGAGGTTAGCGAACACCGGGGAGCTGTTTTTT
TRBJ2-2	NA	TRBV7-9	once	CASSLAGTGELFF	TGTGCCAGCAGCTTGGCGGGGACCGGGGAGCTGTTTTTT
TRBJ1-5	NA	TRBV19	once	CASSISYNQPQHF	TGTGCCAGTAGTATAAGCTACAATCAGCCCCAGCATTTT
TRBJ1-1	NA	TRBV5-4	few	CASSLTVNTEAFF	TGTGCCAGCAGCTTGACAGTTAACACTGAAGCTTTCTTT